This TCR beta chain was identified in a study of T cell responses to AZD1222 COVID-19 vaccine. About the study: Combined were second doses at about 4 or about 12 weeks. Whole-study findings and limits: Reportedly, close to half of spike-specific TCRs are directed against unmutated variant regions. Mapped onto spike, vaccine-associated CD4 TCRs spanned it and were dominant at 160-218 and 743-854.

Clones were sequenced by immunoSEQ multiplex PCR, and TCRdb holds only the in-frame ones, with some missing. Of 100,000 to 150,000 clones listed, roughly 90% are singletons. With V trimmed by 6 bases and J by 6 bases, 10 bases remained unmatched. Germline-derived CDR1 and CDR2 are SQVTM and ANQGSEA. CDR3 length equals 14 residues. About this clone itself: Its antigen is unknown.

Source: peripheral blood, taken on day 0 of AZD1222 vaccination. The TCR sequence derives from an adult in good health. V is TRBV29-1 and J is TRBJ1-2, with 10 bases that match TRBD1. This CDR3 is CSVEKVGQGDGYTF. In nucleotides, the CDR3 is TGCAGCGTAGAAAAAGTTGGACAGGGGGATGGCTACACCTTC.